A single sample gave rise to the 5 T cell receptor beta chains below, sequenced in a study of T cell repertoires in cytomegalovirus infection. TCRdb reanalysed the reads using MiXCR and keeps one entry per CDR3 protein. This sample carries 250,000 to 300,000 distinct CDR3 sequences, around 9% of them seen once, and the ten largest clones take about 16%. The sample consisted of PBMCs. The receptor source for this set is a human donor in good health (CMV status not recorded). Some clones in this sample may be carry-over from other donors' samples.

The sample holds many counts of this clonotype. The chain combines TRBV7-2 with TRBJ1-5; no firm D call. With 5 bases removed from V and 0 bases from J, the gap between germline ends came to 8 bases. The CDR3 is 14 amino acids. The germline gives CDR1 SGHTA, CDR2 FQGNSA. The chain's CDR3 is CASSEQNSNQPQHF. Written as DNA, the CDR3 is TGTGCCAGCAGCGAACAGAATAGCAATCAGCCCCAGCATTTT.

This chain uses TRBV28 with TRBJ2-3; a possible D gene is TRBD2 (7 bases). The CDR3 spans 15 residues. From germline, CDR1 is MDHEN and CDR2 SYDVKM. The germline V and J ends were trimmed by 8 bases and 8 bases, with 23 bases remaining between them. The CDR3 region is CASLSGGGPRGTQYF. The CDR3 DNA sequence: TGTGCCAGCCTATCCGGCGGGGGCCCCCGGGGTACGCAGTATTTT.

The gene calls are TRBV28 and TRBJ1-1; TRBD1 aligns across 7 bases. Looked up from germline, CDR1 is MDHEN and CDR2 is SYDVKM. Losses at the gene ends were 5 bases for V and 8 bases for J; bases not matched to a gene: 5. The CDR3 has 12 amino acids. CDR3 sequence: CASSPRQGEAFF. As DNA, the CDR3 is TGTGCCAGCAGTCCCCGACAGGGAGAAGCTTTCTTT.

Ten or more counts support this clonotype. This sequence joins TRBV11-2 and TRBJ1-6, with 7 nucleotides matching TRBD1. This CDR3 spans 15 amino acids. Germline lookup yields CDR1 SGHAT and CDR2 FQNNGV. J gave up 6 bases and V 4 bases, and 6 bases lay outside the gene matches. The CDR3 DNA is TGTGCCAGCAGCTCCTCGGGACAGACTAATTCACCCCTCCACTTT. Protein sequence: CASSSSGQTNSPLHF.

This clonotype was observed at least ten times. The chain carries TRBV24-1 and TRBJ2-2, with TRBD2 identical over 10 bases. CDR3 length: 16 residues. Germline V gene sequence: CDR1 KGHDR, CDR2 SFDVKD. J was trimmed by 2 bases and V by 6 bases; bases with no gene match: 5. The CDR3 spells CATSKGLARNTGELFF. The CDR3 DNA is TGTGCCACCAGTAAGGGACTAGCGAGAAACACCGGGGAGCTGTTTTTT.